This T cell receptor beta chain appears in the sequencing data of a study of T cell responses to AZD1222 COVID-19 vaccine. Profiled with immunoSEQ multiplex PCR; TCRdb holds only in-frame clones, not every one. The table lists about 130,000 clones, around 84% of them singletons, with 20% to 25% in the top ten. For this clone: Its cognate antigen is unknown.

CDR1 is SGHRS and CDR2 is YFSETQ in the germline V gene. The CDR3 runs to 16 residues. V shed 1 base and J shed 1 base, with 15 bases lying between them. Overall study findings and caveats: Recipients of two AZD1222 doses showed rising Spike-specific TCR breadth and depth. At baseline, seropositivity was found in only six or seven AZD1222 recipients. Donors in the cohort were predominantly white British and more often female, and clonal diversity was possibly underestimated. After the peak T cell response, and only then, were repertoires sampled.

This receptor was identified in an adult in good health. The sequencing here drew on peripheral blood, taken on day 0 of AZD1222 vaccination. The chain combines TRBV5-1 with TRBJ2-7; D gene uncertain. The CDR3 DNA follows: TGCGCCAGCAGCTTGTCCATAGGTACCGCTTCCTACGAGCAGTACTTC. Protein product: CASSLSIGTASYEQYF.